The 10 T cell receptor beta chains listed next were all sequenced from one sample in a study of T-cell reconstitution after alpha-beta-depleted transplantation in children. The TCRbeta library was prepared with unique molecular identifiers. TCRdb analysed the PCR reads with MiXCR anew, one entry per CDR3 protein. This table holds fewer than 700,000 distinct CDR3 sequences, 10% to 15% found once. Sequencing was performed on PBMCs, mostly from graft donor cells, taken 360 days after TCRalphabeta/CD19-depleted stem cell transplant. These receptors all come from a male patient aged 10 to 17 who had a stem cell transplant for acute myeloid leukemia, so the T cells may come from the graft donor.

This clonotype was detected once. A much larger clone differs from this one at a single base, so this may be a read error. Given the absence of the conserved phenylalanine or tryptophan at the CDR3 end, a read error is likely. This rearrangement joins TRBV28 to TRBJ1-4; D unresolved. Trimming pared 6 bases from V and 2 bases from J, leaving 10 bases between. This CDR3 contains 14 residues. Looked up from germline, CDR1 is MDHEN and CDR2 is SYDVKM. The CDR3 protein is CASRIVGTNEKLFY. The CDR3 region has the DNA TGTGCCAGCAGAATCGTTGGGACTAATGAAAAACTGTTTTAT.

There are a few counts of this clonotype. This sequence joins TRBV12-3 or TRBV12-4 and TRBJ2-7, with TRBD2 identical over 7 bases. The CDR3 has 14 residues. V gave up 7 bases and J gave up 0 bases; unmatched junction bases: 6. The DNA for the CDR3 is TGTGCCAGCACCTCTAGCGGCCTCTCCTACGAGCAGTACTTC. The encoded protein is CASTSSGLSYEQYF.

This clonotype turned up a few times. This chain joins TRBV11-2 and TRBJ1-1; TRBD1 matches at 7 bases. J gave up 3 bases and V 8 bases, and 12 bases lay outside the gene matches. CDR1 is SGHAT and CDR2 is FQNNGV in the germline V gene. The CDR3 runs to 15 residues. CDR3: CASLEYRGMDTEAFF. DNA of the CDR3: TGTGCCAGCCTAGAGTACAGGGGAATGGACACTGAAGCTTTCTTT.

The chain employs TRBV7-9 and TRBJ1-1; TRBD1 is a possible D gene (5 bases). V was shortened by 5 bases and J by 10 bases, with 14 bases between the two germline ends. Germline V gene data show CDR1 as SEHNR and CDR2 as FQNEAQ (reference sequence). This CDR3 has 12 residues. CDR3 bases: TGTGCCAGCAGCCCCCGAGGGGCGCCAGCTTTCTTT. Its protein product is CASSPRGAPAFF.

This clonotype appeared a few times. The chain uses TRBV7-8 and TRBJ2-2; 9 bases fit TRBD2. This CDR3 region has 15 residues. Germline V gene lookup returns CDR1 SGHVS and CDR2 FQNEAQ. The J segment lost 4 bases and the V segment lost 6 bases, leaving 6 bases of the junction unmatched. The CDR3 sequence: CASRASGTVTGELFF. The CDR3, as DNA: TGTGCCAGCAGGGCTAGCGGGACGGTCACCGGGGAGCTGTTTTTT.

This clonotype was observed a few times. The chain uses TRBV6-1 and TRBJ2-7, with D perhaps TRBD2 (5 bases). The CDR3 has 14 residues. V dropped 5 bases and J dropped 8 bases, with 19 bases sitting between them. Germline CDR1 reads MNHNS; CDR2 reads SASEGT. DNA of the CDR3: TGTGCCAGCAGTACAATACCGGGCCGAGGGAAGCAGTACTTC. The encoded protein is CASSTIPGRGKQYF.

The chain couples TRBV29-1 to TRBJ2-5; D gene uncertain. Trimming shortened V by 6 bases and J by 9 bases, and 11 bases separated the two germline ends. Germline CDR1 reads SQVTM; CDR2 reads ANQGSEA. The CDR3 covers 10 residues. The CDR3 sequence: CSVTYSAQYF. The DNA of the CDR3 is TGCAGCGTCACATACTCCGCCCAGTACTTC.

The chain uses TRBV28 and TRBJ2-7; 7 bases agree with TRBD1. Germline-derived CDR1 and CDR2 are MDHEN and SYDVKM. The CDR3 spans 19 residues. Trimming cost V 0 bases and J 4 bases; bases outside gene matches: 18. The CDR3 here is CASSLWWDSTSTRGYEQYF. CDR3 DNA sequence: TGTGCCAGCAGTTTATGGTGGGACAGTACCTCCACTCGGGGTTACGAGCAGTACTTC.

The sample holds a few counts of this clonotype. The chain is built from TRBV6-1 and TRBJ2-7; the D gene could be TRBD1 or TRBD2 (5 bases each). Germline values: CDR1 MNHNS, CDR2 SASEGT. CDR3 length: 16 amino acids. Trimming took off 7 bases at V and 0 bases at J, with 19 bases between the two ends. The CDR3 spells CASNPRGPGSSYEQYF. In nucleotides, the CDR3 is TGTGCCAGCAACCCCCGCGGCCCAGGGAGCTCCTACGAGCAGTACTTC.

This clonotype was seen a few times. The chain is built from TRBV5-8 and TRBJ2-1; 11 bases fit TRBD2. Germline CDR1 reads SGHTS; CDR2 reads YDEGEE. The CDR3 loop spans 15 amino acids. V trimming: 4 bases; J trimming: 2 bases; junction bases outside the gene matches: 2. The CDR3 loop is CASSRGLAAYNEQFF. CDR3 in DNA: TGTGCCAGCAGCCGGGGACTAGCGGCCTACAATGAGCAGTTCTTC.